A selection of T cell receptor beta chains follows, all from one sample in a study of blood T cells in healthy people across ages. TCRdb reanalysed the 5' RACE reads using MiXCR and keeps one entry per CDR3 protein. Among about 1,800,000 distinct CDR3 sequences listed, about 28% were seen once. Specimen: blood. The receptor set was obtained from a woman younger than 45 in good health. Both conserved end residues are part of each CDR3. A D gene is named only where the DNA matches it firmly. Not every row has a clone size; where given, it reads once, few, many or a size class.

clone_size d_call j_call v_call cdr3_aa cdr3_nt
- - TRBJ2-5 TRBV24-1 CATSKPGQLQETQYF TGTGCCACCTCAAAACCGGGACAACTCCAAGAGACCCAGTACTTC
- - TRBJ2-3 TRBV7-3 CASSLLRETDTQYF TGTGCCAGCAGCTTACTCAGGGAAACAGATACGCAGTATTTT
- TRBD1 TRBJ1-2 TRBV2 CASSGAGGAYGYTF TGTGCCAGCAGTGGGGCAGGGGGCGCCTATGGCTACACCTTC
- - TRBJ2-3 TRBV7-3 CTNSLGGTDTQYF TGTACCAACAGCTTAGGGGGCACAGATACGCAGTATTTT
- TRBD2 TRBJ2-7 TRBV29-1 CSVGTIVDEQYF TGTAGCGTCGGGACTATTGTCGACGAGCAGTACTTC
few - TRBJ1-2 TRBV6-5 CASSYSMDYGYTF TGTGCCAGCAGTTACTCTATGGACTATGGCTACACCTTC
many TRBD2 TRBJ2-5 TRBV11-2 CASSSPGGPETQYF TGTGCCAGCAGCTCCCCGGGGGGACCGGAGACCCAGTACTTC
many - TRBJ2-7 TRBV29-1 CSVDKGSDGYEQYF TGCAGCGTTGATAAGGGCTCCGATGGCTACGAGCAGTACTTC
- - TRBJ2-5 TRBV20-1 CSARSGRQETRYF TGCAGTGCTAGAAGTGGGAGGCAAGAGACCCGGTACTTC
few - TRBJ1-2 TRBV5-6 CASSLKQASYGYTF TGTGCCAGCAGCTTGAAACAGGCCTCCTATGGCTACACCTTC
few TRBD2 TRBJ2-1 TRBV20-1 CSARGLAGYNNEQVF TGCAGTGCTAGAGGATTAGCGGGGTACAACAATGAGCAGGTCTTC
- - TRBJ2-7 TRBV7-9 CASSDPGQSYEQYF TGTGCCAGCAGCGATCCTGGACAGTCCTACGAGCAGTACTTC
few TRBD1 TRBJ2-1 TRBV29-1 CSVETDRTNEQFF TGCAGCGTTGAAACGGACAGGACCAATGAGCAGTTCTTC
- - TRBJ2-7 TRBV6-6 CASLDTAIYEQYF TGTGCCAGCCTGGACACCGCCATCTACGAGCAGTACTTC
- TRBD1 TRBJ2-5 TRBV3-1 CASSHLAQGERQETQYF TGTGCCAGCAGCCATCTCGCGCAGGGGGAGAGGCAAGAGACCCAGTACTTC
many - TRBJ2-5 TRBV6-5 CASSYGQGREETQYF TGTGCCAGCAGTTACGGTCAGGGGAGGGAAGAGACCCAGTACTTC
- - TRBJ1-2 TRBV29-1 CSVAVGTARDGYTF TGCAGCGTTGCCGTTGGGACGGCCCGGGATGGCTACACCTTC
- - TRBJ1-1 TRBV4-1 CASSRVVLGTEAFF TGCGCCAGCAGCCGGGTCGTTCTCGGCACTGAAGCTTTCTTT
- TRBD2 TRBJ2-3 TRBV11-2 CASSLVTGGVTTDTQYF TGTGCCAGCAGCTTAGTAACCGGGGGGGTCACGACAGATACGCAGTATTTT
- - TRBJ2-1 TRBV19 CASSIGGGRYNEQFF TGTGCCAGTAGTATAGGGGGGGGCCGGTACAATGAGCAGTTCTTC
- - TRBJ2-1 TRBV2 CASSEKLGGLGYNEQFF TGTGCCAGCAGTGAAAAGCTGGGGGGCCTAGGCTACAATGAGCAGTTCTTC
few TRBD1 TRBJ1-2 TRBV7-2 CASSSGFLGTGYYGYTF TGTGCCAGCAGCTCTGGATTTCTTGGGACAGGATACTATGGCTACACCTTC
- - TRBJ1-1 TRBV12-3/TRBV12-4 CASSLRKPEAFF TGTGCCAGCAGTCTACGAAAGCCTGAAGCTTTCTTT
many TRBD1 TRBJ2-6 TRBV7-2 CASSLWTGQGLSGANVLTF TGTGCCAGCAGCTTATGGACGGGACAGGGCCTTTCTGGGGCCAACGTCCTGACTTTC
- - TRBJ1-2 TRBV5-1 CASSLWKSASNYGYTF TGCGCCAGCAGCTTGTGGAAGTCAGCCTCTAACTATGGCTACACCTTC
few TRBD1 TRBJ2-3 TRBV7-8 CASSSSGTGNTQYF TGTGCCAGCAGCTCTAGTGGGACAGGGAATACGCAGTATTTT
- TRBD1 TRBJ1-2 TRBV5-6 CASSPPTGQEDYGYTF TGTGCCAGCAGCCCGCCTACCGGACAGGAGGACTATGGCTACACCTTC
- TRBD2 TRBJ2-3 TRBV7-7 CASSLGASGDQDTQYF TGTGCCAGCAGCTTAGGGGCTAGCGGGGATCAAGATACACAGTATTTT
- TRBD1 TRBJ2-5 TRBV11-3 CASSPGTGGGQETQYF TGTGCCAGCAGCCCTGGGACAGGGGGGGGGCAAGAGACCCAGTACTTC
- - TRBJ2-1 TRBV24-1 CATSDLSGARSGTYEQFF TGTGCCACCAGTGATCTATCGGGGGCGAGGTCGGGTACGTATGAGCAGTTCTTC
- - TRBJ1-2 TRBV5-1 CASSPKPAARAYGYTF TGCGCCAGCAGTCCTAAACCCGCAGCCAGAGCCTATGGCTACACCTTC
few - TRBJ2-4 TRBV18 CASSGAGKNIQYF TGTGCCAGCTCGGGGGCAGGAAAAAACATTCAGTACTTC
- - TRBJ1-4 TRBV27 CASSFEENEKLFF TGTGCCAGCAGTTTTGAGGAGAATGAAAAACTGTTTTTT
- - TRBJ2-4 TRBV3-1 CASSQGRGSKNIQYF TGTGCCAGCAGCCAGGGCAGGGGCTCCAAAAACATTCAGTACTTC
- - TRBJ2-2 TRBV10-1 CASSALLWTGELFF TGCGCCAGCAGTGCTTTGCTCTGGACCGGGGAGCTGTTTTTT